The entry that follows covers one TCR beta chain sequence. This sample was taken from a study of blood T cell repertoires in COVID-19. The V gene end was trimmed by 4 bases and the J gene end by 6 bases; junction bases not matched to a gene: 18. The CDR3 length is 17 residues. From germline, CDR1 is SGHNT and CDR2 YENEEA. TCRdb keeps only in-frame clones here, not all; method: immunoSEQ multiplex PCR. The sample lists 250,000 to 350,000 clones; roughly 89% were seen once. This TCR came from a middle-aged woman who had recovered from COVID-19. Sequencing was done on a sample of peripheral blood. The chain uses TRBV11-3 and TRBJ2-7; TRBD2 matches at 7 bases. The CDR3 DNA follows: TGTGCCAGCAGCTCCTGGAACATCAGCGGGGCCGCACGCGAGCAGTACTTC. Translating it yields CASSSWNISGAAREQYF.